The clone carrying this T cell receptor (beta chain) appeared a few times. No antigen is known for it. General study results and limits: Tumor-infiltrating Treg TCR alpha and beta sequences overlapped most with tumor naive CD4+ T cells, then blood naive. The TCR gene usage of tumor memory CD4+ T cells clustered together with blood and lymph node memory CD4+ cells and with lymph node naive CD4+ cells.

MiXCR was run by TCRdb on the 5' RACE reads, yielding one entry per CDR3 protein. The table has 55,000 or so distinct CDR3 sequences, around 20% seen once. Trimming removed 3 bases from V and 5 bases from J, with 11 bases in between. The CDR3 covers 14 residues. CDR1 and CDR2 from the germline V gene are SNHLY and FYNNEI. Treg sorting used a CD4+CD25+CD127-/low gate. Sequenced input: tumor-infiltrating Tregs sorted from the breast tumor. This chain uses TRBV2 with TRBJ1-5; the D is unclear. This TCR derives from a female donor with breast cancer. The CDR3 sequence is CASSDRTRDQPQHF. Written as DNA, the CDR3 is TGTGCCAGCAGTGATCGAACGCGGGATCAGCCCCAGCATTTT.